The 20 T cell receptor beta chains presented below share a single source sample, sequenced in a study of blood T cell repertoires in COVID-19. Produced via immunoSEQ multiplex PCR; TCRdb's table is partial and in-frame only. The table shows approximately 450,000 clones, with approximately 90% occurring only once. The sequenced sample consisted of PBMCs or T cells enriched from blood (not recorded which). Receptors originate from a woman younger than 30 with acute COVID-19.

The J gene is TRBJ1-1, the V gene TRBV3-1 (or the pseudogene TRBV3-2); a possible D gene is TRBD1 (5 bases). Trimming cost V 1 base and J 5 bases, with 17 bases left between them. This CDR3 is 16 amino acids long. Germline CDR1 LGHDT, CDR2 YNNKEL (reference sequence). In DNA form, the CDR3 reads TGTGCCAGCAGCCAAGTCCAGGGCATTAGCGGAACTGAAGCTTTCTTT. This encodes CASSQVQGISGTEAFF.

V is TRBV28 and J is TRBJ2-1; possibly TRBD2 for D (6 bases). Trimming stripped 3 bases from V and 7 bases from J, with 10 bases between. The CDR3 is made up of 13 amino acids. Germline assignment: CDR1 MDHEN and CDR2 SYDVKM. The CDR3 reads CASSFGTRNEQFF. CDR3 nucleotide sequence: TGTGCCAGCAGTTTCGGGACTCGGAATGAGCAGTTCTTC.

This clone appeared a few times. This chain uses TRBV6-5 with TRBJ1-1; D perhaps matches TRBD1 (6 bases). The length of the CDR3 is 14 residues. CDR1 is MNHEY, CDR2 SVGAGI, per germline. Trimming took off 6 bases at V and 8 bases at J, with 19 bases between the two ends. The CDR3 loop is CASRPRGGILEAFF. In DNA form, the CDR3 reads TGTGCCAGCAGGCCCAGGGGAGGGATTTTGGAAGCTTTCTTT.

The chain has TRBV2 and TRBJ2-7; 9 nucleotides match TRBD1. The CDR3 is made up of 16 amino acids. The junction had 13 bases not matched to a gene; V was cut back by 8 bases and J by 2 bases. Germline V CDR1 and CDR2: SNHLY, FYNNEI. CDR3 bases: TGTGCCAGCGATAATCCCCGGACAGGGGATCCCTACGAGCAGTACTTC. Its translation: CASDNPRTGDPYEQYF.

This sequence joins TRBV27 and TRBJ1-2; D unclear. Germline-derived CDR1 and CDR2 are MNHEY and SMNVEV (reference sequence). The V and J ends lost 5 bases and 4 bases respectively, with 11 bases between them. This CDR3 is 13 amino acids long. The CDR3 here is CASSTQVGYGYTF. The CDR3 DNA is TGTGCCAGCAGTACCCAGGTGGGCTATGGCTACACCTTC.

This chain joins TRBV28 and TRBJ1-2; the D is unclear. Germline V gene sequence: CDR1 MDHEN, CDR2 SYDVKM. This CDR3 contains 14 residues. Between the trimmed V and J ends, which lost 6 bases and 4 bases, there was a span of 15 bases. CDR3 amino acids: CASRHSFSSYGYTF. The CDR3 nucleotides are TGTGCCAGCAGACACAGCTTTTCGAGCTATGGCTACACCTTC.

The J gene is TRBJ2-1, the V gene TRBV7-2; D call uncertain. The germline V and J ends were trimmed by 1 base and 6 bases, with 7 bases remaining between them. This CDR3 is 13 amino acids long. The germline CDR1 and CDR2 sequences are SGHTA and FQGNSA. The CDR3 loop is CASSLGLSNEQFF. CDR3 in DNA: TGTGCCAGCAGCTTAGGACTTAGCAATGAGCAGTTCTTC.

The genes are TRBV30 and TRBJ1-5, with no clear D. V was trimmed by 2 bases and J by 1 base, leaving 12 bases between them. The CDR3 contains 15 residues. Germline assignment: CDR1 GTSNPN and CDR2 SVGIG (reference sequence). The CDR3 loop reads CAWSLGSRSNQPQHF. CDR3 nucleotide sequence: TGTGCCTGGAGTTTGGGGAGTCGGAGCAATCAGCCCCAGCATTTT.

The V call is TRBV9, the J call TRBJ2-1; 14 bases map to TRBD2. The CDR3 is made up of 18 amino acids. CDR1 SGDLS and CDR2 YYNGEE come from the germline V gene. V was clipped by 4 bases and J by 3 bases; unmatched bases: 9. CDR3 loop: CASSSKVGTSGSYNEQFF. The CDR3 DNA sequence: TGTGCCAGCAGCTCTAAGGTCGGGACTAGCGGGAGCTACAATGAGCAGTTCTTC.

V is TRBV29-1 and J is TRBJ1-1; 9 bases are a match to TRBD1. The J segment lost 5 bases and the V segment lost 1 base, leaving 2 bases of the junction unmatched. The CDR3 totals 13 residues. Germline V gives CDR1 SQVTM, CDR2 ANQGSEA. The CDR3 here is CSVEVGTGTEAFF. The CDR3 DNA is TGCAGCGTTGAAGTGGGGACAGGGACTGAAGCTTTCTTT.

The V gene is TRBV29-1, the J gene TRBJ2-1; D is undetermined. The CDR3 is 10 residues long. V was trimmed by 3 bases and J by 10 bases, leaving 7 bases between them. CDR1 and CDR2 from the germline V gene are SQVTM and ANQGSEA. The CDR3 protein is CSVESLEQFF. Written as DNA, the CDR3 is TGCAGCGTTGAGTCGCTAGAGCAGTTCTTC.

The rearrangement uses TRBV5-8 and TRBJ1-4, with D possibly TRBD1 on 6 matching bases. The V end was cut by 3 bases, the J end by 7 bases, with 19 bases between. The V gene's germline CDR1 is SGHTS and CDR2 YDEGEE. This CDR3 has 16 amino acids. DNA for the CDR3: TGTGCCAGCAGCTCTATCGACCGGGACATAGGTGAAAAACTGTTTTTT. It codes for CASSSIDRDIGEKLFF.

This chain uses TRBV7-9 with TRBJ2-2; 9 bases are shared with TRBD1. Unmatched junction bases numbered 11, after V lost 3 bases and J lost 0 bases. Germline CDR1 SEHNR, CDR2 FQNEAQ (reference sequence). The length of the CDR3 is 19 residues. The DNA for the CDR3 is TGTGCCAGCAGCTTGTCCCGGGACAGGGAAAAGTCGAACACCGGGGAGCTGTTTTTT. Translated: CASSLSRDREKSNTGELFF.

The chain recombines TRBV5-1 with TRBJ1-2; D may be TRBD1 (6 bases). Trimming removed 4 bases from V and 8 bases from J, with 12 bases in between. CDR1 and CDR2 (germline): SGHRS, YFSETQ. The CDR3 spans 12 residues. The CDR3 coding sequence is TGCGCCAGCAGCATACAGGGTGAGGGCTACACCTTC. Amino acids: CASSIQGEGYTF.

V gene TRBV6-5 combines with J gene TRBJ1-1, with 7 positions matching TRBD1. The V gene's germline CDR1 is MNHEY and CDR2 SVGAGI. Losses at the gene ends were 7 bases for V and 1 base for J; bases not matched to a gene: 6. The CDR3 totals 14 residues. Here the CDR3 DNA reads TGTGCCAGCAATTCCCAGGGGGGGAACACTGAAGCTTTCTTT. This encodes CASNSQGGNTEAFF.

The rearrangement uses TRBV7-3 and TRBJ2-1, with 11 positions matching TRBD2. Germline values: CDR1 SGHTA, CDR2 FQGTGA. Unmatched junction bases numbered 9, after V lost 5 bases and J lost 9 bases. The length of the CDR3 is 15 residues. This chain's CDR3 is CASSLPTSGAAEQFF. Here the CDR3 DNA reads TGTGCCAGCAGCCTCCCGACTAGCGGGGCTGCTGAGCAGTTCTTC.

The V call is TRBV12-3 or TRBV12-4, the J call TRBJ2-1, with D uncertain. V was trimmed by 7 bases and J by 0 bases, leaving 7 bases between them. The CDR3 loop spans 13 amino acids. The CDR3 reads CASTRSSYNEQFF. The CDR3 region has the DNA TGTGCCAGCACGCGGAGCTCCTACAATGAGCAGTTCTTC.

Only a few counts were recorded for this clone. The chain has TRBV28 and TRBJ1-2; 9 bases agree with TRBD1. After removal of 7 bases from V and 3 bases from J, the junction contained 9 bases not matched to a gene. Germline V gene sequence: CDR1 MDHEN, CDR2 SYDVKM. The CDR3 is made up of 15 amino acids. The CDR3: CASTPVGQGDYGYTF. The CDR3 region has the DNA TGTGCCAGCACCCCGGTGGGACAGGGCGACTATGGCTACACCTTC.

The V gene is TRBV19, the J gene TRBJ2-1, with TRBD2 identical over 10 bases. The V segment lost 4 bases and the J segment 8 bases; nucleotides outside the gene matches: 5. The CDR3 spans 14 residues. Germline CDR1 is LNHDA and CDR2 is SQIVND (reference sequence). As DNA, the CDR3 is TGTGCCAGTAGTAGGCCTAGCGGGGGAGATGAGCAGTTCTTC. Amino acid sequence: CASSRPSGGDEQFF. The entire variable domain, with the rest obtained from reference TRBV19 and TRBJ2-1, is as follows: DGGITQSPKYLFRKEGQNVTLSCEQNLNHDAMYWYRQDPGQGLRLIYYSQIVNDFQKGDIAEGYSVSREKKESFPLTVTSAQKNPTAFYLCASSRPSGGDEQFFGPGTRLTVL.

V usage is TRBV27 and J usage is TRBJ2-7, with 9 bases aligning to TRBD1. The CDR3 is 14 amino acids. Germline V CDR1 and CDR2: MNHEY, SMNVEV (reference sequence). The junction had 3 bases not matched to a gene; V was cut back by 5 bases and J by 1 base. The CDR3 DNA is TGTGCCAGCAGTAAGGGACAGGGATCCTACGAGCAGTACTTC. The encoded protein is CASSKGQGSYEQYF.